This T cell receptor (beta chain) was retrieved from a study of blood T cell repertoires in COVID-19. Study background: COVID-19 samples from acute and convalescent phases originated in the United States, Italy and Spain. PBMCs, B-cell-depleted T cells, or T cells were the source of the cDNA or gDNA that made up the material.

Original processing methods: Nucleated cell number was recorded as an estimate derived from reference gene primer amplification. Sequencing was performed with immunoSEQ multiplex PCR; in TCRdb, only in-frame clones are kept and a portion is missing. V and J calls and clone size are copied from that table; D and trimming were computed from the DNA. The data hold some 150,000 clones, with less than 80% observed a single time. CDR3 length equals 16 residues. The V segment lost 1 base and the J segment 2 bases; nucleotides outside the gene matches: 6. Looked up from germline, CDR1 is SGHTA and CDR2 is FQGNSA.

The genes are TRBV7-2 and TRBJ2-3; 7 nucleotides align to TRBD1. The sample comprised peripheral blood. This clonotype originated in a woman of 80 years or more with active or convalescent COVID-19. The CDR3 DNA follows: TGTGCCAGCAGCTTAGATACGACAGGGTACACAGATACGCAGTATTTT. This translates into CASSLDTTGYTDTQYF.